This T cell receptor (beta chain) was observed in a study of T cell repertoires in cytomegalovirus infection. This clonotype has just a few counts. As yet, its antigen is unknown. Overall study results and limits: CMV-specific HLA-C-restricted TCR beta clonotypes dominated the ex vivo response.

Using its own MiXCR run on the reads, TCRdb lists one record per CDR3 protein. The repertoire holds about 310,000 distinct CDR3 sequences, 20% to 30% seen once, with about an eighth in the top ten. V was trimmed by 2 bases and J by 4 bases, leaving 9 bases between them. Germline lookup yields CDR1 MDHEN and CDR2 SYDVKM. CDR3 size: 13 residues. This TCR was recovered from a human donor in good health (CMV status not recorded). Some clones in this sample may be carry-over from other donors' samples. The chain employs TRBV28 and TRBJ2-7; D not certain. Sequencing was performed on cultured PBMCs, taken from culture after CMV antigen stimulation. For the CDR3, the DNA is TGTGCCAGCAGTTTAACGGTAGGGTACGAGCAGTACTTC. Its translation is CASSLTVGYEQYF.